This TCR beta chain was recovered during a study of PD-L1 blockade in urothelial cancer. Overall study context: Each participant's history included 0 to 3 prior chemotherapy regimens. After treatment start, blood was analyzed at 3 weeks (second dose) and at 6 weeks. Typically, measured as a median, blood samples had 130,000 to 150,000 T cells.

Spiked synthetic TCR analogs estimated absolute template abundance per PCR. The method was immunoSEQ multiplex PCR; TCRdb's version includes in-frame clones alone and lacks a portion of them. The sample carries about 37,000 clones, roughly four fifths recorded once. This specimen was PBMCs, taken around atezolizumab (anti-PD-L1) treatment. The clonotype was recovered from a man in his fifties or sixties with urothelial cancer.

The DNA for the CDR3 is TGTGCCAGCAGCTCCCGGGGGGTTCATGGCTACACCTTC. Translated: CASSSRGVHGYTF. This chain links TRBV7-8 with TRBJ1-2, with D possibly being TRBD1 (5 bases). V was pared by 4 bases and J by 6 bases, with 12 bases between. Per germline, CDR1 SGHVS and CDR2 FQNEAQ. This CDR3 region has 13 residues.